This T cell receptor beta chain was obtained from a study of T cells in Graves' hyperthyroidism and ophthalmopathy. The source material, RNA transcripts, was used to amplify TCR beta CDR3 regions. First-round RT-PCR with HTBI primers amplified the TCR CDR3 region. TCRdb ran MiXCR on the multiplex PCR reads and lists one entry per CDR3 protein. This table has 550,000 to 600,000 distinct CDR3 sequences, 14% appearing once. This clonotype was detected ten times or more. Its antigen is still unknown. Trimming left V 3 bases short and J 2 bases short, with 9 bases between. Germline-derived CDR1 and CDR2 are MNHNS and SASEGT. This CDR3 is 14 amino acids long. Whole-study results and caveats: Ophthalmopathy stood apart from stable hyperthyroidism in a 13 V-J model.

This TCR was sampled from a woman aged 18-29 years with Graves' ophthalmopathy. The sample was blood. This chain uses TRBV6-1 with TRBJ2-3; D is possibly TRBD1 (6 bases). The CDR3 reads CASSDRGITDTQYF. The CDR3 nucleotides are TGTGCCAGCAGTGACAGGGGTATCACAGATACGCAGTATTTT.